What follows are 14 T cell receptor beta chains derived from one specimen sequenced in a study of blood T cell repertoires in COVID-19. The data were produced by immunoSEQ multiplex PCR, yet TCRdb's version contains in-frame clones alone and is incomplete. Among more than 200,000 clones listed, roughly 90% were seen once. The sequenced material came from peripheral blood. The receptors here all came from a woman aged 55-69 years with acute or convalescent COVID-19.

CDR3: CAITTGGRYEQYF. CDR3 nucleotide sequence: TGTGCCATCACGACAGGGGGAAGATATGAGCAGTACTTC. The V call is TRBV28, the J call TRBJ2-7; TRBD1 agrees at 9 bases. The CDR3 sequence is 13 residues long. Germline V gives CDR1 MDHEN, CDR2 SYDVKM. V gave up 10 bases and J gave up 7 bases; unmatched junction bases: 11.

The chain couples TRBV5-3 to TRBJ1-3, with a tentative D call TRBD1 (6 bases). TRBV5-3 is annotated as an ORF whose role is uncertain. CDR3 length: 16 residues. Trimming cost V 0 bases and J 4 bases, with 14 bases left between them. The CDR3 DNA sequence: TGTGCCAGAAGCTTGGCGGGGGGGCCTGGAGGAAACACCATATATTTT. It encodes CARSLAGGPGGNTIYF.

Comment on this clone: Different DNA sequences within this sample yield the same CDR3. The chain has TRBV7-3 and TRBJ2-3, with D maybe TRBD2 (6 bases). V was shortened by 2 bases and J by 4 bases, with 10 bases between the two germline ends. The CDR3 runs 14 residues. Germline CDR1 and CDR2: SGHTA and FQGTGA. The CDR3 DNA sequence: TGTGCCAGCAGCTTACTCGGGGGTGCAGATACGCAGTATTTT. Translated, it gives CASSLLGGADTQYF.

The rearrangement joins TRBV19 to TRBJ1-5; D is unclear. The CDR3 is 18 residues long. The germline V and J ends were trimmed by 0 bases and 5 bases, with 20 bases remaining between them. Germline loops: CDR1 LNHDA, CDR2 SQIVND (reference sequence). This CDR3 is CASSIEGLTRRGHQPQHF. The CDR3 nucleotides read TGTGCCAGTAGTATAGAGGGCCTAACAAGGCGAGGGCATCAGCCCCAGCATTTT.

This chain connects TRBV3-1 (or the pseudogene TRBV3-2) to TRBJ2-3; weak D call: TRBD2 (5 bases). The CDR3 covers 17 residues. The V gene lost 4 bases and the J gene lost 0 bases, with 17 bases spanning the gap. Per germline, CDR1 LGHDT and CDR2 YNNKEL (reference sequence). The CDR3 sequence is CASSPILAGLSTDTQYF. The CDR3 bases are TGTGCCAGCAGCCCCATCCTTGCGGGCCTTAGCACAGATACGCAGTATTTT.

The chain recombines TRBV6-1 with TRBJ1-1; D is perhaps TRBD1 (5 bases). The CDR3 covers 14 residues. V was shortened by 2 bases and J by 1 base, with 8 bases between the two germline ends. Germline V lookup: CDR1 MNHNS, CDR2 SASEGT. The CDR3 spells CASSEQGPNTEAFF. The CDR3 DNA is TGTGCCAGCAGTGAACAGGGCCCGAACACTGAAGCTTTCTTT.

The rearrangement joins TRBV28 to TRBJ2-3, with D perhaps matching TRBD1 (5 bases). The V end lost 2 bases, the J end lost 4 bases, and 7 bases lay between the germline ends. The germline V gene encodes CDR1 MDHEN and CDR2 SYDVKM. The CDR3 totals 13 residues. This CDR3 is CASSLQGADTQYF. CDR3 in DNA: TGTGCCAGCAGTTTACAGGGCGCAGATACGCAGTATTTT. Together with reference TRBV28 and TRBJ2-3, the CDR3 gives the full variable domain: DVKVTQSSRYLVKRTGEKVFLECVQDMDHENMFWYRQDPGLGLRLIYFSYDVKMKEKGDIPEGYSVSREKKERFSLILESASTNQTSMYLCASSLQGADTQYFGPGTRLTVL.

The gene calls are TRBV19 and TRBJ2-2; 8 nucleotides line up with TRBD2. This CDR3 is built from 17 residues. From germline, CDR1 is LNHDA and CDR2 SQIVND (reference sequence). Trimming removed 7 bases from V and 1 base from J; junction bases left unmatched: 11. The CDR3 sequence: CASTSPGSGKNTGELFF. CDR3 nucleotides: TGTGCCAGTACCTCACCGGGTAGCGGGAAGAACACCGGGGAGCTGTTTTTT. The full variable domain, rest sourced from reference TRBV19 and TRBJ2-2, is DGGITQSPKYLFRKEGQNVTLSCEQNLNHDAMYWYRQDPGQGLRLIYYSQIVNDFQKGDIAEGYSVSREKKESFPLTVTSAQKNPTAFYLCASTSPGSGKNTGELFFGEGSRLTVL.

This CDR3 is CASSQNRGTEAFF. The CDR3 DNA reads as TGCGCCAGCAGCCAAAACAGGGGGACTGAAGCTTTCTTT. V and J are TRBV4-3 and TRBJ1-1; 8 nucleotides line up with TRBD1. The CDR3 has 13 amino acids. The V segment lost 2 bases and the J segment 5 bases; nucleotides outside the gene matches: 1. Germline loops: CDR1 LGHNA, CDR2 YSLEER.

The chain recombines TRBV28 with TRBJ1-2, with TRBD1 identical over 8 bases. Per germline, CDR1 MDHEN and CDR2 SYDVKM. The CDR3 contains 16 residues. The V gene end was trimmed by 6 bases and the J gene end by 4 bases; junction bases not matched to a gene: 13. The CDR3 protein is CASRFPQGQAAYGYTF. In DNA, the CDR3 is TGTGCCAGCAGATTTCCCCAGGGACAGGCTGCCTATGGCTACACCTTC.

V and J are TRBV27 and TRBJ1-2, with D tentatively TRBD1 (5 bases). V lost 3 bases, J lost 4 bases, and 12 bases lay in between. From germline, CDR1 is MNHEY and CDR2 SMNVEV (reference sequence). CDR3 length: 14 residues. CDR3 in amino acids: CASSFSYTGYGYTF. Written as DNA, the CDR3 is TGTGCCAGCAGTTTCTCATATACAGGCTATGGCTACACCTTC.

J is TRBJ2-2 and V is TRBV21-1; TRBD2 was called by the table and not checked on the DNA. TRBV21-1 is a pseudogene locus. The CDR3 spans 17 residues. Here the CDR3 DNA reads TGTGCCAGCTTCTGCCCTTGGGCGGGGGGGCGCACCGGGGAGCTGTTTTTT. Its translation is CASFCPWAGGRTGELFF.

The CDR3 is CASFGTSGSYEQYF. CDR3 bases: TGTGCCAGCTTCGGGACTAGCGGAAGCTACGAGCAGTACTTC. This sequence joins TRBV6-6 and TRBJ2-7, with 11 bases fitting TRBD2. Trimming at V came to 8 bases and at J to 3 bases, leaving 6 bases not matched to a gene. CDR3 length: 14 amino acids. Per the germline V gene, CDR1 is MNHNY and CDR2 is SVGAGI (reference sequence).

The gene calls are TRBV19 and TRBJ2-7, with 10 bases lining up with TRBD2. V shed 3 bases and J 2 bases; nucleotides not matched to a gene: 4. The length of the CDR3 is 15 residues. CDR1 LNHDA and CDR2 SQIVND come from the germline V gene (reference sequence). The CDR3 nucleotides are TGTGCCAGTAGTATTCCGGGACTAGCGACCTACGAGCAGTACTTC. Translated: CASSIPGLATYEQYF.